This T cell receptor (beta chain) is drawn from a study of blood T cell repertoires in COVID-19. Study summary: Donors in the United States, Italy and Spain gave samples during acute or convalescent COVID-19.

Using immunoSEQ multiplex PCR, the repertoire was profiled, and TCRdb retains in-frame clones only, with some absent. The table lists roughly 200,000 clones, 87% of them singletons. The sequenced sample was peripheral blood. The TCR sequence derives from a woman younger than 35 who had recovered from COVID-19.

The CDR3 coding sequence is TGTGCCAGCAGCCTTGCTGCGACAGAAGTTTCTGAAAAACTGTTTTTT. Amino acid sequence: CASSLAATEVSEKLFF. The chain has TRBV7-2 and TRBJ1-4; weak D call: TRBD1 (5 bases). The CDR3 runs to 16 residues. V was pared by 5 bases and J by 7 bases, with 20 bases between. CDR1 is SGHTA, CDR2 FQGNSA, per germline.